Below, 3 T cell receptor beta chains from the same sample are listed, as sequenced in a study of blood T cell repertoires in COVID-19. Repertoires were generated with immunoSEQ multiplex PCR, while TCRdb's copy carries only in-frame clones and drops some. Of around 260,000 clones listed, about 85% are singletons. Material for sequencing was peripheral blood. These receptors originate from a human donor with COVID-19, enrolled during active disease. The donor label of this sample is uncertain.

The chain carries TRBV5-1 and TRBJ1-4; 7 positions agree with TRBD1. The CDR3 has 15 residues. CDR1 is SGHRS, CDR2 YFSETQ, per germline. Trimming cost V 4 bases and J 8 bases; bases outside gene matches: 11. This CDR3 is CASSPLQGQGEKLFF. Written as DNA, the CDR3 is TGCGCCAGCAGCCCGTTACAGGGGCAGGGAGAAAAACTGTTTTTT.

V gene TRBV7-2 combines with J gene TRBJ2-2, with TRBD2 matching over 8 bases. This CDR3 has 16 amino acids. The ends lost 5 bases at V and 7 bases at J; junction bases unmatched: 12. Germline V gene data show CDR1 as SGHTA and CDR2 as FQGNSA. The CDR3 is CASSKKSGSRVGELFF. The CDR3, as DNA: TGTGCCAGCAGCAAAAAAAGCGGGAGTCGGGTCGGGGAGCTGTTTTTT.

This chain links TRBV10-3 with TRBJ1-2; D is unresolved. CDR1 ENHRY and CDR2 SYGVKD come from the germline V gene. The CDR3 has 14 amino acids. V shed 8 bases and J shed 7 bases, with 20 bases lying between them. CDR3 bases: TGTGCCATCGCACCGGGCCCCTACGGAGGTGGCTACACCTTC. This gives the protein CAIAPGPYGGGYTF.